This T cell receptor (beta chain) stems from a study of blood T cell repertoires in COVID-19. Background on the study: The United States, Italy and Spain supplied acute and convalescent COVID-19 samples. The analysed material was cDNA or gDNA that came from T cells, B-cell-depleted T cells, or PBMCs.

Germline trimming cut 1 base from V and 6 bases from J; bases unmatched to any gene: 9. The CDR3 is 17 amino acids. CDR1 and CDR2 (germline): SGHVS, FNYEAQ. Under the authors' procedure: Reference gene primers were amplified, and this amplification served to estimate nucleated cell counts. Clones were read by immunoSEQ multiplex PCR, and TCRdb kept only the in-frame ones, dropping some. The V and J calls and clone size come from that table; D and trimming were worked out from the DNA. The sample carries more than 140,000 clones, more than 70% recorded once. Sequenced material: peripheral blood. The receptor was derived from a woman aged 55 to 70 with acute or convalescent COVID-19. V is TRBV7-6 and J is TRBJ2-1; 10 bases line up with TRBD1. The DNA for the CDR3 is TGTGCCAGCAGCTTAGTAGCCGGGACAGGGGCACTCAATGAGCAGTTCTTC. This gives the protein CASSLVAGTGALNEQFF.